This TCR beta chain appears in the sequencing data of a study of long-term antiretroviral therapy in people with HIV. From germline, CDR1 is SGHVS and CDR2 FQNEAQ. This CDR3 has 13 amino acids. Trimming at V came to 5 bases and at J to 10 bases, leaving 6 bases not matched to a gene. Running of the v3.0 immunoSEQ assay took place at survey level. Assay used: immunoSEQ multiplex PCR; TCRdb lists only in-frame clones, some missing. This table has 25,000 to 30,000 clones, roughly 80% appearing once. The sequence derives from a middle-aged man with HIV. J is TRBJ2-1 and V is TRBV7-8; 9 bases are shared with TRBD2. The sequences come from unsorted PBMCs, collected 3 years after starting antiretroviral therapy. CDR3 residues: CASSDGLAGEQFF. In DNA, the CDR3 is TGTGCCAGCAGCGACGGGCTAGCGGGAGAGCAGTTCTTC.